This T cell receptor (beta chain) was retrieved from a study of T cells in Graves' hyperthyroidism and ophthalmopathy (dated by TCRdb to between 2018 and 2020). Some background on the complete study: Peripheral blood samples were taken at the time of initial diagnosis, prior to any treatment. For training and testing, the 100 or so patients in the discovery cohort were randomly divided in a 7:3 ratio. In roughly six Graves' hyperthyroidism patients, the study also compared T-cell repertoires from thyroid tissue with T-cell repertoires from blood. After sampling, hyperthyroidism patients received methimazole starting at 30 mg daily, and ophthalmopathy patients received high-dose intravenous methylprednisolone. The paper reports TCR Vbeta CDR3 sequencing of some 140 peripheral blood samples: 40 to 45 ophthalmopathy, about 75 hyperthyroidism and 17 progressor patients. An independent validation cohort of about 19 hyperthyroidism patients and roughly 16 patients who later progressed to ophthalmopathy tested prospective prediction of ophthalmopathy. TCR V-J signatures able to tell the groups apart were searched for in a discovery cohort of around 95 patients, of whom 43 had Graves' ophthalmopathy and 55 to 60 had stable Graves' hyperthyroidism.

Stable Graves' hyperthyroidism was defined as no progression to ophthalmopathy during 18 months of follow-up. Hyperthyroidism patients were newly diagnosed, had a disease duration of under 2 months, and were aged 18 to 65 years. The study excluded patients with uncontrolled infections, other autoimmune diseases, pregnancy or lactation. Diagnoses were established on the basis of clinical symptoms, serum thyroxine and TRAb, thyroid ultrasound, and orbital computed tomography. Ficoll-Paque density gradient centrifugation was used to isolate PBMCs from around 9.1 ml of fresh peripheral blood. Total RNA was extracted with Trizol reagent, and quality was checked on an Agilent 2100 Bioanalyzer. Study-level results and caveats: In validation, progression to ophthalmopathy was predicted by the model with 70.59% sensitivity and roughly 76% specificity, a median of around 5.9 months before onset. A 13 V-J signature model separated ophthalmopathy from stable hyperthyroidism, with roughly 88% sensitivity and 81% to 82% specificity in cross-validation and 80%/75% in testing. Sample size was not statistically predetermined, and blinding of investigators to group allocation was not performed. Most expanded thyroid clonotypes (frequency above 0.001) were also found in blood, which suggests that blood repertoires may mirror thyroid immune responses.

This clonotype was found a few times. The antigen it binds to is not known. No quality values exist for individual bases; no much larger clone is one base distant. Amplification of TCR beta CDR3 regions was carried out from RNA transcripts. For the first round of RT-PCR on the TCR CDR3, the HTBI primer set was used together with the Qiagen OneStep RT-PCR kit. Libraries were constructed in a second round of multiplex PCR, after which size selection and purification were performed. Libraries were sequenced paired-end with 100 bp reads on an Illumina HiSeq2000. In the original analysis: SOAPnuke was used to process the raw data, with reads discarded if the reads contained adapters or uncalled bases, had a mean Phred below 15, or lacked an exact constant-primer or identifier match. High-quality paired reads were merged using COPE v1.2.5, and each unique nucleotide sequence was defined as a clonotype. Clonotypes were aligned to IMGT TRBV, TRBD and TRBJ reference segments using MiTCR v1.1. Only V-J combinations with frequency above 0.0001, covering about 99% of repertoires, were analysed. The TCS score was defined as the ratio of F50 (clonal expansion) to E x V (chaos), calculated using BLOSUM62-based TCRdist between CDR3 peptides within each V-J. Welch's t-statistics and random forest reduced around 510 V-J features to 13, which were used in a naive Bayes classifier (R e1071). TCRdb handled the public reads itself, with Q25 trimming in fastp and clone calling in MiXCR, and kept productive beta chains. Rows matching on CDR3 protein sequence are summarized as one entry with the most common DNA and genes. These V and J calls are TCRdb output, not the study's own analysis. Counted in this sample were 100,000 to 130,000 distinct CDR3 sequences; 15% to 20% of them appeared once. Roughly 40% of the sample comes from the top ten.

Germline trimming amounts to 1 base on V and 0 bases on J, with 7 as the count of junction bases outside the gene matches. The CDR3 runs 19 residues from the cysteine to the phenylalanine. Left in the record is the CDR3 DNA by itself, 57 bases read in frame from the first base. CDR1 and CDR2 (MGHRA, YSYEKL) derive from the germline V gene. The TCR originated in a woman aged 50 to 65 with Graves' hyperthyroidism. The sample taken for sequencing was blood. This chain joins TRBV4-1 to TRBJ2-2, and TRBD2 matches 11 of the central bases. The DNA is TGCGCCAGCAGCCAAGCGCATCGACTAGCGGGGACGAACACCGGGGAGCTGTTTTTT. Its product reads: CASSQAHRLAGTNTGELFF.